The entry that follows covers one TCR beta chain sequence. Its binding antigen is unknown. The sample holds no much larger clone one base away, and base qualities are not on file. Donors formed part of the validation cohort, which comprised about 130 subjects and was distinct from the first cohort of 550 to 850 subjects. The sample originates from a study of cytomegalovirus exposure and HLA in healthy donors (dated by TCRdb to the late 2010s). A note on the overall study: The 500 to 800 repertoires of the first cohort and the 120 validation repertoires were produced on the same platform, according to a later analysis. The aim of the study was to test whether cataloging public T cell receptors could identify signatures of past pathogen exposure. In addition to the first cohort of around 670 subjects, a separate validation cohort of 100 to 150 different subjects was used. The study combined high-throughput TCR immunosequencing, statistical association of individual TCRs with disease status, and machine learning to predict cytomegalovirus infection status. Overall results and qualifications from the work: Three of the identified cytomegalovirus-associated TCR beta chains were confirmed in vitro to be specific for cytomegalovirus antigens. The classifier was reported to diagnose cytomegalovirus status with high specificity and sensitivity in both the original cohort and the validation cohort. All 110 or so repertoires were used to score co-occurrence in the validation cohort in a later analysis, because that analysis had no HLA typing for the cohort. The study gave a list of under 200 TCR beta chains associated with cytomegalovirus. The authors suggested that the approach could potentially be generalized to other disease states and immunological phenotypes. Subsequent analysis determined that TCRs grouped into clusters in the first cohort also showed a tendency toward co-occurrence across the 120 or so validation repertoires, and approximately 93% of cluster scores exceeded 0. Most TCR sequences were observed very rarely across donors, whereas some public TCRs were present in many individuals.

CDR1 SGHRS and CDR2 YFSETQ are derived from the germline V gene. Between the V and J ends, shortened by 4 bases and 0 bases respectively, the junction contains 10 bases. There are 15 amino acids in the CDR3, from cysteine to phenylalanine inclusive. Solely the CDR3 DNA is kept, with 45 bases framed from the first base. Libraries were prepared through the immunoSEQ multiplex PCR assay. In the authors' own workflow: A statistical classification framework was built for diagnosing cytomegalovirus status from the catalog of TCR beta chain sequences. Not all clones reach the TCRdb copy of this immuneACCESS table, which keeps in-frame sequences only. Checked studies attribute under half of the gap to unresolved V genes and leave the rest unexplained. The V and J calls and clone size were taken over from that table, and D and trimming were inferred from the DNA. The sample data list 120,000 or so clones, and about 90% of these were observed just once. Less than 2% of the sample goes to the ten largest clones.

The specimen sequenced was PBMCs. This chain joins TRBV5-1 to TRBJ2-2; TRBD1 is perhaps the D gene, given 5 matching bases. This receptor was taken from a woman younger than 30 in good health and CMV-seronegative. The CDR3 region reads CASSPQGANTGELFF. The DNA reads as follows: TGCGCCAGCAGCCCCCAGGGTGCGAACACCGGGGAGCTGTTTTTT.